This T cell receptor (beta chain) originates from a study of blood T cell repertoires in COVID-19. Per the authors' pipeline: Reference gene primer amplification yielded estimated nucleated cell counts. Here immunoSEQ multiplex PCR was the method, and the copy in TCRdb shows in-frame clones only, minus some. The V and J calls and clone size were taken over from that table, and D and trimming were inferred from the DNA. The sample lists some 230,000 clones, 75% to 90% seen once, with under 4% in the top ten. The CDR3 is 15 residues long. J gave up 2 bases and V 4 bases, and 5 bases lay outside the gene matches. Germline-derived CDR1 and CDR2 are LNHNV and YYDKDF (reference sequence).

This sequence originates from a woman under 30 in a cohort exposed to, infected with or recovered from COVID-19 (not recorded which). This chain joins TRBV15 and TRBJ1-2, with TRBD1 matching over 9 bases. The sequenced sample consisted of PBMCs or T cells enriched from blood (not recorded which). CDR3 bases: TGTGCCACCAGCAAAGGGACAGGGACCAACTATGGCTACACCTTC. The encoded protein is CATSKGTGTNYGYTF.